The 11 T cell receptor beta chains in this list originate from one sample, sequenced in a study of T cell responses to AZD1222 COVID-19 vaccine. Data came from immunoSEQ multiplex PCR; TCRdb stores just in-frame clones and leaves some out. The sample carries 95,000 to 130,000 clones, 85% to 90% recorded once. Sequencing used peripheral blood, obtained on day 0 of AZD1222 vaccination. These receptors were taken from an adult in good health.

The rearrangement joins TRBV6-6 to TRBJ2-1, with a tentative D call TRBD2 (6 bases). Trimming removed 5 bases at V and 4 bases at J, with 24 bases between. The CDR3 spans 18 residues. Germline values: CDR1 MNHNY, CDR2 SVGAGI (reference sequence). The CDR3 bases are TGTGCCAGCAGTCCTTACTTACCCCGGAGGGCCGCGTACAATGAGCAGTTCTTC. Its translation: CASSPYLPRRAAYNEQFF.

The chain combines TRBV2 with TRBJ1-5; no clear D. Trimming removed 1 base from V and 8 bases from J, with 6 bases in between. The germline V gene has CDR1 SNHLY and CDR2 FYNNEI. CDR3 length: 12 residues. CDR3 coding DNA: TGTGCCAGCAGTGAAGGTGGCGAGCCCCAGCATTTT. Protein: CASSEGGEPQHF.

This clone was observed a few times. V gene TRBV24-1 combines with J gene TRBJ2-7; no firm D call. Germline CDR1 KGHDR, CDR2 SFDVKD. The CDR3 is 15 amino acids. With 2 bases removed from V and 5 bases from J, the gap between germline ends came to 15 bases. The CDR3 loop reads CATSDSGRSGDEQYF. In DNA, the CDR3 is TGTGCCACCAGTGATTCTGGCAGGAGTGGGGACGAGCAGTACTTC.

The rearrangement joins TRBV7-6 to TRBJ1-2, with D possibly matching TRBD1 (6 bases). Germline V CDR1 and CDR2: SGHVS, FNYEAQ. Trimming pared 4 bases from V and 4 bases from J, leaving 19 bases between. This CDR3 has 16 residues. DNA for the CDR3: TGTGCCAGCAGCTCTTCTCAGGGGAGATTCGGCTATGGCTACACCTTC. This gives the protein CASSSSQGRFGYGYTF.

The chain joins TRBV2 to TRBJ2-2; 13 bases are a match to TRBD2. The V gene end was trimmed by 7 bases and the J gene end by 4 bases; junction bases not matched to a gene: 3. The CDR3 is 15 amino acids. The germline V gene has CDR1 SNHLY and CDR2 FYNNEI. CDR3 residues: CASTRTSGSTGELFF. The CDR3, as DNA: TGTGCCAGCACCCGGACTAGCGGGAGCACCGGGGAGCTGTTTTTT.

This clone was found once. This CDR3 is CASSHPGQGGKTQYF. The CDR3 DNA reads TGTGCCAGCAGCCACCCGGGACAGGGCGGCAAGACCCAGTACTTC. This chain connects TRBV6-5 to TRBJ2-5; 9 positions agree with TRBD1. The trim removed 6 bases at V and 6 bases at J, leaving 11 bases unmatched. The CDR3 spans 15 residues. Germline CDR1 reads MNHEY; CDR2 reads SVGAGI.

This clone was seen just once. V is TRBV3-1 (or the pseudogene TRBV3-2) and J is TRBJ2-6; D call uncertain. Per germline, CDR1 LGHDT and CDR2 YNNKEL (reference sequence). V dropped 0 bases and J dropped 2 bases, with 5 bases sitting between them. This CDR3 is built from 15 residues. In nucleotides, the CDR3 is TGTGCCAGCAGCCAAGAGAGTACTGGGGCCAACGTCCTGACTTTC. Its translation: CASSQESTGANVLTF.

The chain combines TRBV7-9 with TRBJ1-2, with no clear D. The CDR3 loop spans 15 amino acids. Germline V gene sequence: CDR1 SEHNR, CDR2 FQNEAQ (reference sequence). The ends were cut back, 1 base at V and 2 bases at J, with 11 bases in the middle. CDR3 bases: TGTGCCAGCAGCTTAGGGGGAGGAGGGAACTATGGCTACACCTTC. It specifies CASSLGGGGNYGYTF. Based on the CDR3 plus reference TRBV7-9 and TRBJ1-2, the full variable domain is DTGVSQNPRHKITKRGQNVTFRCDPISEHNRLYWYRQTLGQGPEFLTYFQNEAQLEKSRLLSDRFSAERPKGSFSTLEIQRTEQGDSAMYLCASSLGGGGNYGYTFGSGTRLTVV.

The J gene is TRBJ2-2, the V gene TRBV4-1, with 8 bases that match TRBD2. From germline, CDR1 is MGHRA and CDR2 YSYEKL. V trimming: 3 bases; J trimming: 5 bases; junction bases outside the gene matches: 5. The CDR3 runs 15 residues. The DNA of the CDR3 is TGCGCCAGCAGCCAGACGGGGGGGCTTACCGGGGAGCTGTTTTTT. Translated: CASSQTGGLTGELFF.

The chain combines TRBV6-2 or TRBV6-3 with TRBJ1-2; D possibly corresponds to TRBD1 (5 bases). The V end was cut by 5 bases, the J end by 4 bases, with 11 bases between. The germline gives CDR1 MNHEY, CDR2 SVGEGT. This CDR3 is built from 13 residues. CDR3 loop: CASSNGAAYGYTF. CDR3 DNA sequence: TGTGCCAGCAGTAACGGGGCAGCCTATGGCTACACCTTC.

V is TRBV18 and J is TRBJ1-1; possible D gene TRBD1, 6 bases. From germline, CDR1 is KGHSH and CDR2 LQKENI. Trimming stripped 6 bases from V and 4 bases from J, with 18 bases between. There are 15 residues in the CDR3. For the CDR3, the DNA is TGTGCCAGCTCGGAGACAGGTCCCGGGAGCACTGAAGCTTTCTTT. This translates into CASSETGPGSTEAFF.